This passage covers 3 T cell receptor beta chains from one sample sequenced in a study of cytomegalovirus exposure and HLA in healthy donors. Researchers ran the PCR with 60 Vbeta and 13 Jbeta primers. Assay: immunoSEQ multiplex PCR; the TCRdb copy retains only in-frame clones and omits some. The repertoire holds approximately 110,000 clones, with about 82% as singletons. The specimen was PBMCs. The receptors originated from a middle-aged man in good health and CMV-seronegative.

This CDR3 is CASSPGVDPHEQYF. Written as DNA, the CDR3 is TGTGCCAGCAGCCCGGGGGTGGATCCGCACGAGCAGTACTTC. The rearrangement joins TRBV7-6 to TRBJ2-7; maybe TRBD2 (6 bases). Looked up from germline, CDR1 is SGHVS and CDR2 is FNYEAQ. CDR3 length: 14 amino acids. V lost 5 bases to trimming and J lost 5 bases, with 16 bases between them.

This clone was observed once. The chain is built from TRBV2 and TRBJ1-1; D unresolved. The germline V and J ends were trimmed by 3 bases and 7 bases, with 27 bases remaining between them. The germline V gene encodes CDR1 SNHLY and CDR2 FYNNEI. CDR3 length: 18 residues. The CDR3 loop reads CASSDVPDTDREDGEAFF. The CDR3 region has the DNA TGTGCCAGCAGTGACGTCCCGGATACGGACCGGGAAGATGGTGAAGCTTTCTTT.

About this clone itself: This sample also contains other DNA sequences that code for the same CDR3. This chain uses TRBV6-1 with TRBJ1-1, with D possibly matching TRBD1 (5 bases). V was shortened by 1 base and J by 2 bases, with 8 bases between the two germline ends. CDR3 size: 14 residues. Germline lookup yields CDR1 MNHNS and CDR2 SASEGT. CDR3 sequence reads: CASSEGQGNTEAFF. CDR3 bases: TGTGCCAGCAGTGAAGGGCAGGGAAACACTGAAGCTTTCTTT.